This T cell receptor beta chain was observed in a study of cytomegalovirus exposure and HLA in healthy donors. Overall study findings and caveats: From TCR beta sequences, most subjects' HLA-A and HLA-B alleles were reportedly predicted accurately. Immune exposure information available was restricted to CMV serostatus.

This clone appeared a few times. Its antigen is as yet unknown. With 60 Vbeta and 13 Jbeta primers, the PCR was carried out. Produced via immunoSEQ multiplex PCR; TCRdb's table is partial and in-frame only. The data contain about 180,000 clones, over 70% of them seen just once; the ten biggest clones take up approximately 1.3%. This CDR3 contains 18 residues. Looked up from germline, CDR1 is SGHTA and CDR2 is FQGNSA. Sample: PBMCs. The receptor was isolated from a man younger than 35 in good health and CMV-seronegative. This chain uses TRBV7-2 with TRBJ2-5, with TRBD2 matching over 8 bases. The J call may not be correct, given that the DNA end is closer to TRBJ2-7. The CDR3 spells CASSRRRAGERFVYEQYF. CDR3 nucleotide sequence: TGTGCCAGCAGCCGCCGTCGAGCGGGAGAAAGGTTCGTCTACGAGCAGTACTTC.